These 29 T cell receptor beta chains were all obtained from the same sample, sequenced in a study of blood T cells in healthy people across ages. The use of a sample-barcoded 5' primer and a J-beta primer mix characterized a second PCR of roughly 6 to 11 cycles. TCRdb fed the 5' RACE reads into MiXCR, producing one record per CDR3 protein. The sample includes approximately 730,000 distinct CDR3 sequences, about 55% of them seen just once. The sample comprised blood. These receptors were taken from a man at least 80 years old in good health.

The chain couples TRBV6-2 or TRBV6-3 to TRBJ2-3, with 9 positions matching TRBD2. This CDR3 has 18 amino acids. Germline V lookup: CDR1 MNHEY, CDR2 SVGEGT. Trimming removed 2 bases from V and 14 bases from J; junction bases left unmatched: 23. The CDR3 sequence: CASSYHPAQREEHRYAYF. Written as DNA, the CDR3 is TGTGCCAGCAGTTACCATCCCGCCCAGCGGGAGGAGCACAGATACGCGTATTTT.

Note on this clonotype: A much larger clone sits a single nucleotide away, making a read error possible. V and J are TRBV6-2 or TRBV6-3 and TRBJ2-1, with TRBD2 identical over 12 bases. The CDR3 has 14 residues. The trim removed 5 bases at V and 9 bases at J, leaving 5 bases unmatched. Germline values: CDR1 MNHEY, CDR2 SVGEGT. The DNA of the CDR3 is TGTGCCAGCAGTCGACTAGCGGGAGTGGGTGAGCAGTTCTTC. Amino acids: CASSRLAGVGEQFF.

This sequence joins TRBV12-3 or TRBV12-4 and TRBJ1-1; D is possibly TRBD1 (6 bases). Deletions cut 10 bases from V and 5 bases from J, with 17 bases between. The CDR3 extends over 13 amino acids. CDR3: CATRRSGETEAFF. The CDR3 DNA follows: TGTGCCACCAGACGGTCAGGGGAAACTGAAGCTTTCTTT.

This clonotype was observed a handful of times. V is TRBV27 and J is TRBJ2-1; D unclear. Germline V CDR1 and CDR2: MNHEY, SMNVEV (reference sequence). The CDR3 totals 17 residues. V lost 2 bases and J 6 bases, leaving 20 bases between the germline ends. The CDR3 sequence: CASSLVFLVKKGNEQFF. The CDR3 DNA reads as TGTGCCAGCAGTTTAGTGTTCCTAGTCAAGAAGGGCAATGAGCAGTTCTTC.

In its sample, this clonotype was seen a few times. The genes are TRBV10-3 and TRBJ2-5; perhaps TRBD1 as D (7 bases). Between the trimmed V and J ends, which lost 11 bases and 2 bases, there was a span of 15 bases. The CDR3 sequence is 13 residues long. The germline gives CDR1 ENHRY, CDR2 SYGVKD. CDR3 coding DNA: TGTGCCTCCAGGGGGGACAGACAAGAGACCCAGTACTTC. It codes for CASRGDRQETQYF.

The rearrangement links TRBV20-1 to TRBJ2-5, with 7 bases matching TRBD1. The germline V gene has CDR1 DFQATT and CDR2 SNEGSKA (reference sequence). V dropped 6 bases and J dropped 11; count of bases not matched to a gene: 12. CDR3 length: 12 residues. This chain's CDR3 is CSAPTGDNEQYF. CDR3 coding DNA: TGCAGTGCACCAACAGGGGACAATGAGCAGTACTTC.

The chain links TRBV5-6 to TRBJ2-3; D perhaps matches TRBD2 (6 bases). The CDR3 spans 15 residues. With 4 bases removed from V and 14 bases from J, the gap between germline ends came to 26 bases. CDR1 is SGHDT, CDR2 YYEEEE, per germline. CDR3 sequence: CASSLEGRDRRYAYF. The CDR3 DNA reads TGTGCCAGCAGCCTCGAAGGGCGGGACCGCAGATACGCGTATTTT.

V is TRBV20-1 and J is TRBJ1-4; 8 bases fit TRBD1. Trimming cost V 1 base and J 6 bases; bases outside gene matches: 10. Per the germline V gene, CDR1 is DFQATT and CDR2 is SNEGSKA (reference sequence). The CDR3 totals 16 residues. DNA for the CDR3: TGCAGTGCTAGAGCGATTGTCAGGGGGCAAGATGAAAAACTGTTTTTT. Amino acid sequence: CSARAIVRGQDEKLFF.

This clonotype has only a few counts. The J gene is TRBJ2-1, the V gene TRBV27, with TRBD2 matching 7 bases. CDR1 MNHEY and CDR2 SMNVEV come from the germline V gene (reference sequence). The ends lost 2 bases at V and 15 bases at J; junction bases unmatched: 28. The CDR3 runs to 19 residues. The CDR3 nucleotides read TGTGCCAGCAGTTTAGGGTTTTCCCGCATCGGGGGAGGGCCCACTTACGCGTTCTTC. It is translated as CASSLGFSRIGGGPTYAFF.

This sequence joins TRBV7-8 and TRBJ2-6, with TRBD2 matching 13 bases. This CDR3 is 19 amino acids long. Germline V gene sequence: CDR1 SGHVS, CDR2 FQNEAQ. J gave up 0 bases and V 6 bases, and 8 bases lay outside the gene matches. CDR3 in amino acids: CASRSRLAGGTSGANVLTF. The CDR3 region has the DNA TGTGCCAGCAGATCAAGACTAGCGGGAGGTACCTCTGGGGCCAACGTCCTGACTTTC.

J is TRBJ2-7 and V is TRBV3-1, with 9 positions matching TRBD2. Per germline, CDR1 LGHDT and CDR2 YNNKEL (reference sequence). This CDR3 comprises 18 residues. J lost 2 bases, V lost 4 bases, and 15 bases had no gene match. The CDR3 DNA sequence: TGTGCCAGCAGCCCGAGGGGAGTAGCGGGAGTCTCCCCCTACGAGCAGTACTTC. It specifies CASSPRGVAGVSPYEQYF.

The CDR3 protein is CSASNTGQGADEQYF. In DNA, the CDR3 is TGCAGTGCTAGTAATACGGGACAGGGGGCCGACGAGCAGTACTTC. J is TRBJ2-7 and V is TRBV20-1; 12 positions agree with TRBD1. The germline CDR1 and CDR2 sequences are DFQATT and SNEGSKA (reference sequence). V shed 3 bases, J shed 5 bases, and the junction held 8 bases outside the gene matches. The CDR3 has 15 amino acids.

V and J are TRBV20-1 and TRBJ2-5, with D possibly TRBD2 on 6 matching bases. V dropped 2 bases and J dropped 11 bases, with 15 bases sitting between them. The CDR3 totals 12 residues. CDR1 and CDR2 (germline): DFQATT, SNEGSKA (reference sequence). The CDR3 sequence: CSARLTGSGQYF. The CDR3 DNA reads TGCAGTGCTAGATTAACCGGGAGTGGGCAGTACTTC.

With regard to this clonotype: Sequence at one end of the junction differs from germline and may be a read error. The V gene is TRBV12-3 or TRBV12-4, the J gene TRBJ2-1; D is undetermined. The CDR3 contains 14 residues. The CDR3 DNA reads TGTGCCAGCACTTTAAGGGCTTCCTACAATGAGCAGTTCTTC. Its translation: CASTLRASYNEQFF.

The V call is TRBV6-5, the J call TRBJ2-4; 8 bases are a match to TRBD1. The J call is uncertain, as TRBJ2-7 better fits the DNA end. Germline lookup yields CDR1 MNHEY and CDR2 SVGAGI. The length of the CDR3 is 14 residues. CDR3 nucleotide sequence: TGTGCCAGCTCAAACTACAGGGGGATTTACGAGCAGTACTTC. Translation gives CASSNYRGIYEQYF.

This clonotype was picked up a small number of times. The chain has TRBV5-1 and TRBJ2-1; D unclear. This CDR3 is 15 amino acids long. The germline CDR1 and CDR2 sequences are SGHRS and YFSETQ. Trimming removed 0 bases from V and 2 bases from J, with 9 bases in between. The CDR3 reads CASSLESGTYNEQFF. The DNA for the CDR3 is TGCGCCAGCAGCTTGGAGTCAGGAACCTACAATGAGCAGTTCTTC.

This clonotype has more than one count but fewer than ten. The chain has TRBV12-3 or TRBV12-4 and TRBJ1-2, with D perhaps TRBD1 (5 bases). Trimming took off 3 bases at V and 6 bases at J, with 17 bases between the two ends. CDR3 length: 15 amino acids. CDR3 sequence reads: CASSLRDWGTDGYTF. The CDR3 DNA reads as TGTGCCAGCAGTTTGAGGGACTGGGGGACGGATGGCTACACCTTC.

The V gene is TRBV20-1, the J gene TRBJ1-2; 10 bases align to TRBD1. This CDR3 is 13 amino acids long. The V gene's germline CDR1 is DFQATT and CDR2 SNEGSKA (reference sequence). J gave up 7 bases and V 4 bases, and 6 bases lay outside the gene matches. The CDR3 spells CSATRQGAGGYTF. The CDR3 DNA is TGCAGTGCTACTCGACAGGGGGCAGGTGGCTACACCTTC.

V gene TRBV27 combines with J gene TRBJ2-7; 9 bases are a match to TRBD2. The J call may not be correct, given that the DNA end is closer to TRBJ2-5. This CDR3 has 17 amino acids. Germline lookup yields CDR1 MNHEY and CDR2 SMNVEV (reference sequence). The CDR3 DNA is TGTGCCAGCAGTTTCGTTGTGGCTAGCGGGATTGTGGAGACCCAGTACTTC. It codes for CASSFVVASGIVETQYF.

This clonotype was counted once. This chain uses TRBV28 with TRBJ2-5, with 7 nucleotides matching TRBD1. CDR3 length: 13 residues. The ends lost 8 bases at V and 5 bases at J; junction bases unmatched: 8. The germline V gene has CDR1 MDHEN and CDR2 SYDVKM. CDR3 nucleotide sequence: TGTGCCAGCCGCCGGACGACAGGGGAGACCCAGTACTTC. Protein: CASRRTTGETQYF.

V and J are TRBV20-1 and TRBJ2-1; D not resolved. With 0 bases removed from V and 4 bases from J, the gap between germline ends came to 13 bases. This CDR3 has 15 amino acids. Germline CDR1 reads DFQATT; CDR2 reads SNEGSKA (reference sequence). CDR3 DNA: TGCAGTGCTAGAGACGGTTTGGCGGTTTACAATGAGCAGTTCTTC. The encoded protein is CSARDGLAVYNEQFF.

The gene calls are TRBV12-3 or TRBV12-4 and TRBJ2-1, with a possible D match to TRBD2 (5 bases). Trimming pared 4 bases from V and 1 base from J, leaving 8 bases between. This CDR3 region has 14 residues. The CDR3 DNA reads TGTGCCAGCAGTTACCGGGGTTCCTACAATGAGCAGTTCTTC. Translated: CASSYRGSYNEQFF.

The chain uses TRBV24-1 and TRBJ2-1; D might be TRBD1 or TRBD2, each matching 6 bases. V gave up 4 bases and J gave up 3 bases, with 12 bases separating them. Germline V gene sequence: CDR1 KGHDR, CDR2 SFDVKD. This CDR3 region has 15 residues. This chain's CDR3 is CATSDPGARYNEQFF. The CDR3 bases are TGTGCCACCAGTGACCCGGGGGCCCGCTACAATGAGCAGTTCTTC.

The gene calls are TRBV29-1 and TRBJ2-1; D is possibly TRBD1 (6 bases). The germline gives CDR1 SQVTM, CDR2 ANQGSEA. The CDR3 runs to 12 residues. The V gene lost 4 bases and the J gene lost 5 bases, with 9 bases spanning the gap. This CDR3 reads CSVAGQNNEQFF. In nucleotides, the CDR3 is TGCAGCGTTGCAGGACAGAACAATGAGCAGTTCTTC.

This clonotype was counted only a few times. Here the CDR3 reads CASSLDGGRYAYF. CDR3 nucleotides: TGTGCCAGCAGCTTAGACGGGGGTAGATACGCGTATTTT. J is TRBJ2-3 and V is TRBV11-2, with D possibly being TRBD2 (6 bases). This CDR3 is built from 13 residues. V was clipped by 0 bases and J by 14 bases, with 15 bases between them. CDR1 and CDR2 (germline): SGHAT, FQNNGV.

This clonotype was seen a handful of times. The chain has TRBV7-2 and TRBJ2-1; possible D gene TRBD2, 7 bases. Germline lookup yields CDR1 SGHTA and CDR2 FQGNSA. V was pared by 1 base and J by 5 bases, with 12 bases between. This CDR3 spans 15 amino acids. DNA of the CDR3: TGTGCCAGCAGCTTAGAGGGGGGGCGGCACAATGAGCAGTTCTTC. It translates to CASSLEGGRHNEQFF.

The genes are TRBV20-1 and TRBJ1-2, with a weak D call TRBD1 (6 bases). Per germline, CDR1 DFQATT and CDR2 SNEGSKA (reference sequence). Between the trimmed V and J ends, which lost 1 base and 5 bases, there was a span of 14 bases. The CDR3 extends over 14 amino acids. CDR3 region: CSARATVRGYGYTF. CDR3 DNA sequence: TGCAGTGCTAGAGCTACCGTTAGGGGGTATGGCTACACCTTC.

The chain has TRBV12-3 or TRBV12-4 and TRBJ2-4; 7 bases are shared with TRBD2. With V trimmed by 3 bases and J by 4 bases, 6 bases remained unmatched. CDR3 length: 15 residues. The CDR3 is CASSLMREKKNIQYF. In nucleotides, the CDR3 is TGTGCCAGCAGTTTGATGCGGGAGAAGAAAAACATTCAGTACTTC.

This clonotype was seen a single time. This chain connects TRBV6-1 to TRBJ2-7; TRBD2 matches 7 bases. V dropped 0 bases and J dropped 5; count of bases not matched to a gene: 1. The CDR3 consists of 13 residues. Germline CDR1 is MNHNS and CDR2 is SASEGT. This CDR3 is CASSEARGNEQYF. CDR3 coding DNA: TGTGCCAGCAGTGAAGCGCGGGGGAACGAGCAGTACTTC.